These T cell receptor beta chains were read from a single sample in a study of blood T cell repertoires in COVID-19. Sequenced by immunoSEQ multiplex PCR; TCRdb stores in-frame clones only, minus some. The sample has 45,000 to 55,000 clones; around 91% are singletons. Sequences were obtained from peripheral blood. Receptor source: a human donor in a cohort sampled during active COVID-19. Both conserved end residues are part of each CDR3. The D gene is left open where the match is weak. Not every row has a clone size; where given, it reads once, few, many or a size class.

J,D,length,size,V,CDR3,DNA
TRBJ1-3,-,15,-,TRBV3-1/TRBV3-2,CASSQVQHSGNTIYF,TGTGCCAGCAGCCAAGTTCAACACTCTGGAAACACCATATATTTT
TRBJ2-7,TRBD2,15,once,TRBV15,CATSRGASGNHEQYF,TGTGCCACCAGCAGGGGGGCTAGCGGGAACCACGAGCAGTACTTC
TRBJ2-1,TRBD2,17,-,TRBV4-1,CASSQERSGSVLNEQFF,TGCGCCAGCAGCCAAGAACGAAGCGGGAGCGTTCTTAATGAGCAGTTCTTC
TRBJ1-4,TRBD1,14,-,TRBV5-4,CASSPGTGHEKLFF,TGTGCCAGCAGTCCCGGGACAGGGCATGAAAAACTGTTTTTT
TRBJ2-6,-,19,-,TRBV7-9,CASSLGGTLQGTGANVLTF,TGTGCCAGCAGCTTAGGTGGAACGCTACAGGGTACTGGGGCCAACGTCCTGACTTTC
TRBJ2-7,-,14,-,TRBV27,CASSSALRWDEQYF,TGTGCCAGCAGTTCGGCACTAAGATGGGACGAGCAGTACTTC
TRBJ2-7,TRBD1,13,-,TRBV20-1,CSASWDRVGEQYF,TGCAGTGCTAGTTGGGACAGGGTTGGGGAGCAGTACTTC
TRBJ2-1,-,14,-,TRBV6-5,CASSYGRGNNEQFF,TGTGCCAGCAGTTACGGGCGGGGCAACAATGAGCAGTTCTTC
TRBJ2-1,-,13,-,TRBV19,CASRLDSHNEQFF,TGTGCCAGTAGATTAGACTCTCACAATGAGCAGTTCTTC
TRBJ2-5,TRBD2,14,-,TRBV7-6,CASGLGLASGTQYF,TGTGCCAGCGGACTTGGACTAGCTTCAGGGACCCAGTACTTC
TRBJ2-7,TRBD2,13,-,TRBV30,CAYGLAGVYEQYF,TGTGCCTACGGACTAGCGGGAGTCTACGAGCAGTACTTC
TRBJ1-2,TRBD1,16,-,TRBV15,CATSRLGTASNYGYTF,TGTGCCACCAGCAGACTCGGGACAGCAAGTAACTATGGCTACACCTTC
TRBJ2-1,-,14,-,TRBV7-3,CASSLTTADNEQFF,TGTGCCAGCAGCTTAACAACAGCCGACAATGAGCAGTTCTTC
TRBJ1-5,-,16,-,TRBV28,CASRPPGGLGNQPQHF,TGTGCCAGCAGACCCCCGGGAGGCTTGGGTAATCAGCCCCAGCATTTT
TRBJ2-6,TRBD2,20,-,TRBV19,CASSILRTSGASSGANVLTF,TGTGCCAGTAGTATCCTCCGGACTAGCGGAGCTAGCTCTGGGGCCAACGTCCTGACTTTC
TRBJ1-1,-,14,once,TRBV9,CASSVAPGNTEAFF,TGTGCCAGCAGCGTAGCCCCAGGGAACACTGAAGCTTTCTTT
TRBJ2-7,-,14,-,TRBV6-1,CASSELRGWYEQYF,TGTGCCAGCAGTGAGCTTAGGGGCTGGTACGAGCAGTACTTC
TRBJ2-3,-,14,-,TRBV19,CASSTGTSTDTQYF,TGTGCCAGTAGTACAGGGACTAGCACAGATACGCAGTATTTT
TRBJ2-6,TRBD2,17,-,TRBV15,CATSKGLARSGANVLTF,TGTGCCACCAGCAAAGGACTAGCGCGCTCTGGGGCCAACGTCCTGACTTTC
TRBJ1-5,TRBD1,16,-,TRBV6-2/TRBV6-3,CASSYSTGASNQPQHF,TGTGCCAGCAGTTATAGTACAGGGGCGAGCAATCAGCCCCAGCATTTT
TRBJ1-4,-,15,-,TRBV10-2,CASSESDRRSEKLFF,TGCGCCAGCAGTGAGTCCGACAGGAGGAGTGAAAAACTGTTTTTT
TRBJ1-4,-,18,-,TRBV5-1,CASSFGAGVSGTNEKLFF,TGCGCCAGCAGCTTTGGGGCAGGGGTTTCGGGAACTAATGAAAAACTGTTTTTT
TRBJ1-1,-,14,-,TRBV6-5,CASRFRQGFTEAFF,TGTGCCAGCAGATTCAGGCAGGGGTTCACTGAAGCTTTCTTT
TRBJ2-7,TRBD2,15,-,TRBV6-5,CASTPPSGQHYEQYF,TGTGCCAGCACCCCCCCTAGCGGGCAACACTACGAGCAGTACTTC
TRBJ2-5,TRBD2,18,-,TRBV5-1,CASSLRTSGSHIRETQYF,TGCGCCAGCAGCTTGAGGACTAGCGGGAGTCACATCAGGGAGACCCAGTACTTC
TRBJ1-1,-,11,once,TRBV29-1,CSARTAGEAFF,TGCAGCGCCCGGACAGCCGGAGAAGCTTTCTTT
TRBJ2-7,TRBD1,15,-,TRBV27,CASRNRGTGGYEQYF,TGTGCCAGCAGGAACCGCGGGACAGGGGGGTACGAGCAGTACTTC
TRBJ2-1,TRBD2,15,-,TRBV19,CASSMWEGHVHEQFF,TGTGCCAGTAGTATGTGGGAGGGCCACGTGCATGAGCAGTTCTTC
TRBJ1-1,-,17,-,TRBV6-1,CASSEDRRKPMNTEAFF,TGTGCCAGCAGTGAAGACAGGAGAAAACCTATGAACACTGAAGCTTTCTTT
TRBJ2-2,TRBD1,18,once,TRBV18,CASSPLAGTGGHTGELFF,TGTGCCAGCTCACCCCTCGCCGGGACAGGGGGACACACCGGGGAGCTGTTTTTT
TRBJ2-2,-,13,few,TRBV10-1,CASSARNTGELFF,TGCGCCAGCAGTGCGAGGAACACCGGGGAGCTGTTTTTT
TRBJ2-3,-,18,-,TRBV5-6,CASSKGLWSLSSTDTQYF,TGTGCCAGCAGCAAGGGGCTGTGGAGTTTGTCGAGCACAGATACGCAGTATTTT
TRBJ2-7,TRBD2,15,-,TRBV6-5,CASRYTSGPSYEQYF,TGTGCCAGCAGATATACTAGCGGGCCCTCCTACGAGCAGTACTTC
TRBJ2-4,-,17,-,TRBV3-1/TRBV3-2,CASSQGVVGGQQNIQYF,TGTGCCAGCAGCCAAGGGGTAGTTGGAGGGCAGCAAAACATTCAGTACTTC
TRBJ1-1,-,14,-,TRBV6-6,CASRNGGRNTEAFF,TGTGCCAGCAGAAACGGGGGGAGGAACACTGAAGCTTTCTTT
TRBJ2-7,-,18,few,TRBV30,CAWGSFGLVTQSSYEQYF,TGTGCCTGGGGTAGTTTTGGTCTCGTGACACAGAGCTCCTACGAGCAGTACTTC
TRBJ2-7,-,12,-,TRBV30,CAWRRTTYEQYF,TGTGCCTGGAGACGAACAACCTACGAGCAGTACTTC
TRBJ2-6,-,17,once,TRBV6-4,CARSIPGESSGANVLTF,TGTGCCAGGTCAATACCGGGGGAATCCTCTGGGGCCAACGTCCTGACTTTC
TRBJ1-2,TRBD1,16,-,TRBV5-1,CASSLGSGTANYGYTF,TGCGCCAGCAGCTTGGGGTCCGGGACAGCGAACTATGGCTACACCTTC
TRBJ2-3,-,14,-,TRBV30,CAWRKRLASDTQYF,TGTGCCTGGAGAAAACGTCTAGCCTCAGATACGCAGTATTTT